These T cell receptor beta chains were read from a single sample in a study of molecular identifiers for immune sequencing clone quantification. TCRdb independently ran MiXCR on the PCR reads; one entry per CDR3 protein. The sample shows some 650,000 distinct CDR3 sequences, 15% to 20% of them seen only once. The specimen was naive CD8+ T cells from blood, with Jurkat cell RNA spiked in. The receptors were gathered from a human donor in good health. Some libraries in this study had Jurkat cell RNA spiked in. Each CDR3 is given with its conserved first and last residue. D genes are given only for firm matches. A row's size may be missing; if present it is once, few, many or a size class.

D gene	clone size	V gene	J gene	CDR3 protein	CDR3 DNA
-	many	TRBV28	TRBJ2-7	CASSPQVRFPYEQYF	TGTGCCAGCAGTCCCCAGGTTAGATTTCCCTACGAGCAGTACTTC
TRBD1	many	TRBV4-3	TRBJ2-7	CASSPGTEYEQYF	TGCGCCAGCAGCCCCGGGACAGAATACGAGCAGTACTTC
-	many	TRBV4-3	TRBJ1-2	CASSQELTGLIYGYTF	TGCGCCAGCAGCCAAGAATTAACAGGTTTAATTTATGGCTACACCTTC
-	once	TRBV24-1	TRBJ2-7	CATSGGDFGRVYKQYF	TGTGCCACCAGTGGGGGCGATTTCGGGCGAGTCTACAAGCAGTACTTC
TRBD1	few	TRBV7-2	TRBJ2-5	CASSPFPGQLPQETQYF	TGTGCCAGCAGCCCCTTCCCGGGACAGCTCCCCCAAGAGACCCAGTACTTC
-	few	TRBV28	TRBJ2-7	CASSFATTEQYF	TGTGCCAGCAGTTTTGCAACGACCGAGCAGTACTTC
TRBD1	-	TRBV12-5	TRBJ2-3	CASGLGRGSADTQYF	TGTGCTAGTGGTTTGGGCAGGGGGAGCGCAGATACGCAGTATTTT
TRBD1	many	TRBV4-3	TRBJ2-7	CASSQDPPTGANSYEQYF	TGCGCCAGCAGCCAAGATCCACCGACAGGGGCTAACTCCTACGAGCAGTACTTC
-	-	TRBV7-9	TRBJ2-7	CASRPQDNPSYEQYF	TGTGCCAGCAGGCCACAGGACAATCCCTCCTACGAGCAGTACTTC
TRBD2	many	TRBV7-2	TRBJ2-7	CASSLGGTSAYEQYF	TGTGCCAGCAGCTTAGGTGGGACTAGTGCCTACGAGCAGTACTTC
-	many	TRBV5-1	TRBJ2-5	CASTLVGEAQYF	TGCGCCAGCACACTTGTGGGGGAGGCCCAGTACTTC
TRBD1	few	TRBV5-6	TRBJ2-7	CASSSAGQGISYEQYF	TGTGCCAGCAGCTCCGCGGGACAGGGGATATCCTACGAGCAGTACTTC
-	few	TRBV5-1	TRBJ2-3	CASSLAGRVQGRADTQYF	TGCGCCAGCAGCTTGGCGGGGCGGGTCCAAGGAAGAGCAGATACGCAGTATTTT
-	many	TRBV6-1	TRBJ2-7	CASSESRALSYEQYF	TGTGCCAGCAGTGAATCCAGGGCCCTCTCCTACGAGCAGTACTTC
-	few	TRBV2	TRBJ2-7	CASSDEGGPSYEQYF	TGTGCCAGCAGTGATGAAGGAGGGCCCTCCTACGAGCAGTACTTC
-	-	TRBV30	TRBJ2-5	CAWSVLNNQETQHF	TGTGCCTGGAGTGTACTGAACAACCAAGAGACCCAGCACTTC
-	-	TRBV5-6	TRBJ2-7	CASSHHGTNYEQYF	TGTGCCAGCAGCCATCACGGGACAAACTACGAGCAGTACTTC
TRBD1	-	TRBV7-8	TRBJ1-1	CASSLGTGGGGNTEAFF	TGTGCCAGCAGCTTAGGGACAGGGGGCGGCGGGAACACTGAAGCTTTCTTT
-	many	TRBV5-4	TRBJ1-4	CASSFMGVANEKLFF	TGTGCCAGCAGCTTTATGGGTGTCGCTAATGAAAAACTGTTTTTT
TRBD2	-	TRBV27	TRBJ2-7	CASGLGLAGGNKKPETLYEQHF	TGTGCCAGCGGTTTAGGGCTAGCGGGGGGAAATAAGAAACCCGAGACCCTTTACGAGCAGCACTTC
-	-	TRBV28	TRBJ2-1	CASTDMHEQFF	TGTGCCAGCACCGACATGCATGAGCAGTTCTTC
TRBD1	many	TRBV7-9	TRBJ1-1	CASSPRDRVNTEAFF	TGTGCCAGCAGCCCCCGGGACAGAGTGAACACTGAAGCTTTCTTT
-	many	TRBV20-1	TRBJ2-1	CSAREVPTPRTEQFF	TGCAGTGCTAGAGAGGTCCCGACCCCGAGGACTGAGCAGTTCTTC
-	few	TRBV6-2/TRBV6-3	TRBJ1-2	CASSLGPGYTF	TGTGCCAGCAGCTTGGGACCCGGCTACACCTTC
TRBD1	-	TRBV11-3	TRBJ2-7	CASRPRDRETYEQYF	TGTGCCAGCAGACCCAGGGACAGGGAAACCTACGAGCAGTACTTC
TRBD1	many	TRBV7-9	TRBJ2-7	CASSYAGTGDWYEQYF	TGTGCCAGCAGCTACGCCGGGACAGGGGACTGGTACGAGCAGTACTTC
-	many	TRBV12-3/TRBV12-4	TRBJ1-1	CASSPSEPYIRGTEAFF	TGTGCCAGCAGCCCATCCGAACCTTATATCAGGGGCACTGAAGCTTTCTTT
-	many	TRBV13	TRBJ2-2	CASRQPNTGELFF	TGTGCCAGCCGACAGCCGAACACCGGGGAGCTGTTTTTT
-	many	TRBV29-1	TRBJ2-2	CSVDPNTGELFF	TGCAGCGTTGATCCTAACACCGGGGAGCTGTTTTTT
-	few	TRBV7-2	TRBJ2-7	CASSLLPLKTYEQYF	TGTGCCAGCAGCTTACTACCCCTAAAGACCTACGAGCAGTACTTC
-	many	TRBV4-1	TRBJ1-2	CASSQARAANYGYTF	TGCGCCAGCAGCCAAGCTCGAGCAGCGAACTATGGCTACACCTTC
TRBD2	many	TRBV20-1	TRBJ2-7	CSARDTGLVDYEQYF	TGCAGTGCTAGAGATACAGGACTAGTCGACTACGAGCAGTACTTC
-	many	TRBV20-1	TRBJ2-3	CSARDVSESTDTQYF	TGCAGTGCTAGAGATGTAAGCGAGAGCACAGATACGCAGTATTTT
TRBD2	many	TRBV19	TRBJ2-3	CASSIGLAGGLDTQYF	TGTGCCAGTAGTATTGGACTAGCGGGGGGGCTAGATACGCAGTATTTT
-	-	TRBV6-5	TRBJ1-6	CASSYDRMDPSYNSPLHF	TGTGCCAGCAGTTATGACAGGATGGACCCCTCCTATAATTCACCCCTCCACTTT
-	many	TRBV7-9	TRBJ1-1	CASSLSSGNTEAFF	TGTGCCAGCAGCTTAAGTTCAGGGAACACTGAAGCTTTCTTT
-	few	TRBV28	TRBJ2-7	CASSFRGLAYGQYF	TGTGCCAGCAGTTTTCGGGGGTTGGCCTACGGGCAGTACTTC
-	many	TRBV11-2	TRBJ2-1	CASSLVPDKTYNEQFF	TGTGCCAGCAGCTTAGTCCCGGACAAAACCTACAATGAGCAGTTCTTC
TRBD1	many	TRBV4-3	TRBJ1-5	CASSLVWTGPNQPQHF	TGCGCCAGCAGCCTCGTCTGGACAGGACCCAATCAGCCCCAGCATTTT
-	few	TRBV4-1	TRBJ2-5	CASSQEPLGAETQYF	TGCGCCAGCAGCCAAGAGCCTCTGGGGGCTGAGACCCAGTACTTC
-	many	TRBV12-3/TRBV12-4	TRBJ2-5	CASRATGGGQQRTQYF	TGTGCCAGCAGGGCAACGGGCGGGGGACAGCAAAGGACCCAGTACTTC
TRBD1	many	TRBV27	TRBJ2-7	CASSLGQGFIYEQYF	TGTGCCAGCAGTTTGGGACAGGGGTTTATCTACGAGCAGTACTTC
-	few	TRBV7-9	TRBJ2-5	CASSLGFAGLYQETQYF	TGTGCCAGCAGCTTAGGGTTCGCAGGACTGTACCAAGAGACCCAGTACTTC
TRBD2	few	TRBV12-3/TRBV12-4	TRBJ2-5	CASSLISGGLKQETQYF	TGTGCCAGCAGTTTGATTAGCGGGGGGCTCAAGCAAGAGACCCAGTACTTC
-	many	TRBV20-1	TRBJ2-5	CSAISRQDQETQYF	TGCAGTGCTATTTCGAGACAGGACCAAGAGACCCAGTACTTC
-	-	TRBV7-9	TRBJ1-2	CASSFQVYGYTF	TGTGCCAGCAGCTTCCAGGTATATGGCTACACCTTC
TRBD2	-	TRBV12-3/TRBV12-4	TRBJ2-5	CASSSLAEQETQYF	TGTGCCAGCAGTTCCCTAGCGGAACAAGAGACCCAGTACTTC
-	many	TRBV6-2/TRBV6-3	TRBJ2-3	CASSYPRGRRPDTQYF	TGTGCCAGCAGTTACCCCAGGGGACGCCGCCCAGATACGCAGTATTTT
-	-	TRBV12-3/TRBV12-4	TRBJ2-5	CASSLFGAGQETQYF	TGTGCCAGCAGTCTTTTTGGGGCGGGGCAAGAGACCCAGTACTTC
TRBD1	many	TRBV6-5	TRBJ2-5	CASNTGQGGQETQYF	TGTGCCAGCAATACGGGACAGGGAGGACAAGAGACCCAGTACTTC
-	-	TRBV12-3/TRBV12-4	TRBJ1-5	CASNLAYGGAGQPQHF	TGCGCCAGCAATTTAGCGTATGGGGGGGCCGGTCAGCCCCAGCATTTT
-	-	TRBV29-1	TRBJ2-7	CSVGQSYEQYF	TGCAGCGTTGGTCAGAGCTACGAGCAGTACTTC
-	few	TRBV27	TRBJ2-2	CASSFLGPGANTGELFF	TGTGCCAGCAGTTTTCTGGGGCCGGGAGCCAACACCGGGGAGCTGTTTTTT
TRBD1	many	TRBV28	TRBJ1-5	CASSLRQGAPQPQHF	TGTGCCAGCAGTTTAAGGCAGGGGGCACCTCAGCCCCAGCATTTT
-	-	TRBV7-8	TRBJ2-3	CAGSLVGTQQDTQYF	TGTGCCGGCAGCTTAGTGGGTACGCAGCAAGATACGCAGTATTTT
-	few	TRBV12-3/TRBV12-4	TRBJ1-1	CASRLGGMAMNTEAFF	TGTGCCAGCAGGCTCGGGGGGATGGCCATGAACACTGAAGCTTTCTTT
TRBD1	many	TRBV28	TRBJ2-7	CASTDGTGFYEQYF	TGTGCCAGCACCGATGGGACAGGCTTTTACGAGCAGTACTTC
-	many	TRBV11-2	TRBJ1-2	CASSLDDSETITNYGYTF	TGTGCCAGCAGCTTAGATGACAGCGAAACGATAACCAACTATGGCTACACCTTC